The clone carrying this T cell receptor beta chain showed up just once. The sample is drawn from a study of T cell clones after liver transplantation. Whole-study context: In this trial, immunosuppression withdrawal was attempted within 2 years of liver transplant. A pre-transplant mixed lymphocyte reaction with TCRbeta sequencing defined graft-donor-reactive clones followed in post-transplant blood.

Trimming took 6 bases from V and 2 from J; bases not matched to a gene: 4. Per germline, CDR1 MNHNS and CDR2 SASEGT. CDR3 size: 15 residues. Libraries were prepared by immunoSEQ multiplex PCR; TCRdb keeps only in-frame clonotypes and omits some of them. The sample records more than 45,000 clones, roughly 70% being singletons. Sequences were derived from CD4+ T cells from blood, sampled at the roughly 16-month timepoint. J is TRBJ1-6 and V is TRBV6-1; TRBD1 matches 7 bases. The clonotype originates from a human patient who received a liver transplant. The graft donor may be the source of some T cells. The CDR3 sequence is CASRGGTAYNSPLHF. DNA for the CDR3: TGTGCCAGCAGGGGAGGGACAGCCTATAATTCACCCCTCCACTTT.